This TCR beta chain stems from a study of T-cell reconstitution after alpha-beta-depleted transplantation in children. General study findings and limits: Day-60 TCRbeta diversity that was high in some patients was derived from surviving recipient T cells and thymic progenitors.

Preparation of the TCRbeta library involved a method that used unique molecular identifiers. TCRdb processed the PCR reads anew with MiXCR; each CDR3 protein has one entry. Among approximately 82,000 distinct CDR3 sequences listed, about a sixth were seen once. V was pared by 3 bases and J by 1 base, with 13 bases between. Germline CDR1 SGHRS, CDR2 YFSETQ. This CDR3 contains 15 residues. In this sample, this clonotype turned up a few times. Its antigen remains unknown. The specimen comprised PBMCs, mostly from graft donor cells, sampled 180 days after TCRalphabeta/CD19-depleted stem cell transplant. The source is a male patient aged 2 to 10 who had a stem cell transplant for acute lymphoblastic leukemia, so the T cells may come from the graft donor. The rearrangement joins TRBV5-1 to TRBJ1-1; the D is unclear. The CDR3 spells CASSSQGRGNTEAFF. The DNA for the CDR3 is TGCGCCAGCAGCTCCCAAGGACGGGGGAACACTGAAGCTTTCTTT. Based on the CDR3 plus reference TRBV5-1 and TRBJ1-1, the full variable domain is KAGVTQTPRYLIKTRGQQVTLSCSPISGHRSVSWYQQTPGQGLQFLFEYFSETQRNKGNFPGRFSGRQFSNSRSEMNVSTLELGDSALYLCASSSQGRGNTEAFFGQGTRLTVV.